Following are 6 T cell receptor beta chains from one sample sequenced in a study of blood T cell repertoires in COVID-19. Data came from immunoSEQ multiplex PCR; TCRdb stores just in-frame clones and leaves some out. Of roughly 250,000 clones listed, approximately 91% were seen once; the top ten hold 2.3%. The material sequenced was PBMCs or T cells enriched from blood (not recorded which). The source is a woman in her thirties or forties with acute COVID-19.

This chain joins TRBV6-5 and TRBJ2-2; TRBD2 is a possible D gene (5 bases). Trimming left V 6 bases short and J 4 bases short, with 15 bases between. The length of the CDR3 is 15 residues. In germline, CDR1 is MNHEY, CDR2 SVGAGI. Here the CDR3 reads CASRRFSEGTGELFF. The CDR3 nucleotides read TGTGCCAGCAGACGCTTTAGCGAGGGCACCGGGGAGCTGTTTTTT.

The V and J genes are TRBV20-1 and TRBJ1-2; possible D gene TRBD1, 6 bases. CDR1 is DFQATT, CDR2 SNEGSKA, per germline (reference sequence). V was cut by 6 bases and J by 8 bases, with 13 bases left in between. The CDR3 is 11 residues long. This CDR3 is CSAGTWKGYTF. CDR3 DNA sequence: TGCAGTGCAGGGACATGGAAGGGCTACACCTTC.

The rearrangement joins TRBV24-1 to TRBJ2-2, with 12 bases lining up with TRBD1. The CDR3 runs to 16 residues. Germline V gene lookup returns CDR1 KGHDR and CDR2 SFDVKD. J gave up 7 bases and V 2 bases, and 4 bases lay outside the gene matches. Here the CDR3 DNA reads TGTGCCACCAGTGATTGGGGACAGGGGGCCCACGGGGAGCTGTTTTTT. As protein: CATSDWGQGAHGELFF.

The chain combines TRBV19 with TRBJ2-1; 8 bases are shared with TRBD1. The V and J ends lost 4 bases and 2 bases, in that order; junction bases with no gene match: 1. Germline V gene data show CDR1 as LNHDA and CDR2 as SQIVND (reference sequence). The CDR3 is made up of 14 amino acids. As DNA, the CDR3 is TGTGCCAGTAGTACCAGGGGGCCCTACAATGAGCAGTTCTTC. It is translated as CASSTRGPYNEQFF.

The chain combines TRBV28 with TRBJ1-2, with D possibly matching TRBD1 (6 bases). The germline V gene has CDR1 MDHEN and CDR2 SYDVKM. The ends were cut back, 3 bases at V and 4 bases at J, with 18 bases in the middle. This CDR3 has 16 amino acids. CDR3 coding DNA: TGTGCCAGCAGTTTTTGGGTCGTTCAGGGGCTCTATGGCTACACCTTC. Translating gives CASSFWVVQGLYGYTF.

The rearrangement links TRBV6-5 to TRBJ1-3, with D perhaps TRBD1 (5 bases). CDR1 MNHEY and CDR2 SVGAGI come from the germline V gene. Deletions cut 4 bases from V and 2 bases from J, with 9 bases between. The CDR3 is 14 residues long. Here the CDR3 DNA reads TGTGCCAGCAGTTCCACAGGAGCTGGAAACACCATATATTTT. It codes for CASSSTGAGNTIYF.